Reported below is one TCR beta chain. Its antigen remains undetermined. Base qualities are not recorded, but no much larger clone differs from it by a single base. CDR1 PRHDT and CDR2 FYEKMQ are derived from the germline V gene (reference sequence). The CDR3, cysteine through phenylalanine, is 15 amino acids long. This entry keeps only the CDR3 DNA: 45 bases, framed from base 1. Germline trimming amounts to 5 bases on V and 4 bases on J, with 8 as the count of junction bases outside the gene matches. The data were taken from a study of OX40 agonist ivuxolimab in advanced cancers. With regard to the full study: Ivuxolimab was an agonistic, fully human IgG2 monoclonal antibody directed against OX40 (CD134), a costimulatory receptor. The paper describes the monotherapy dose-escalation part (N of about 57 patients) of the phase I trial of ivuxolimab. Three dose-escalation patients achieved partial responses, one with hepatocellular carcinoma and two with cutaneous melanoma. The point of sequencing TCRbeta in the periphery was to test whether ivuxolimab changed TCR sequence diversity and drove clonal T-cell expansion. Among the approximately 54 dose-escalation patients, about 20 had hepatocellular carcinoma, roughly 15 melanoma, 9 renal cell carcinoma and 9 head and neck cancer. Prior anti-PD-1, anti-PD-L1 or anti-CTLA-4 therapy was permitted, and checkpoint inhibitors had been received by roughly two fifths of dose-escalation patients. Intravenous ivuxolimab was administered to patients every 2 weeks at six dose levels: 0.01, 0.1, 0.3, 1.5, 3 and 10 mg/kg. In the dose-escalation cohort, around four fifths of patients were male, and the mean age was approximately 60 years, with a range of about 20 to 90.

To sequence the TCRbeta CDR3 region, genomic DNA was isolated from the sorted cells. TCRbeta CDR3 regions were sequenced using the immunoSEQ Assay. Not all clones reach the TCRdb copy of this immuneACCESS table, which keeps in-frame sequences only. Checked studies attribute under half of the gap to unresolved V genes and leave the rest unexplained. This sample is represented by 100,000 to 120,000 clones; approximately 89% of them were singletons. 0.27% of the sample rests with the top ten. Patients with autoimmune disease history or receiving systemic immunosuppression were excluded from the trial. Peripheral blood for TCR sequencing was collected from all dose cohorts at baseline, on cycle 4 day 1, and on cycle 7 day 1. The samples were drawn from a first-in-human, open-label, multicenter phase I dose-escalation trial of ivuxolimab. Adults with locally advanced or metastatic melanoma, renal cell, hepatocellular, or head and neck squamous cell carcinoma were enrolled in the trial. Before TCR sequencing, CD4+ and CD8+ T cells were separately sorted from peripheral blood.

What the study reported, not specific to this receptor: On average, CD8+ T cells showed more expanded clones than CD4+ T cells after ivuxolimab. The antigen specificity of the peripheral T cells that underwent clonal expansion was not determined. In the 0.1-3.0 mg/kg groups, partial responders were among the patients with the lowest normalized peripheral clonal expansion, particularly in CD8+ T cells. Low levels of normalized T-cell clonal expansion were also seen in some nonresponding patients. At doses from 0.1 to 3.0 mg/kg, clonal expansion was seen in both CD4+ and CD8+ blood T cells between baseline and week 6.

The rearrangement joined TRBV13 to TRBJ1-1, with 9 junctional bases fitting TRBD1. This TCR was sampled from an adult with an advanced solid tumor such as melanoma, head and neck, liver or kidney cancer. The source material was CD4+ or CD8+ T cells sorted from blood, sampled in a trial of the OX40 agonist ivuxolimab. The DNA sequence follows: TGTGCCAGCAGCGTAACAGGGGGCGCGACCACTGAAGCTTTCTTT. Translated, it reads CASSVTGGATTEAFF. The full variable domain, completed from the reference TRBV13 and TRBJ1-1 proteins outside the CDR3, reads AAGVIQSPRHLIKEKRETATLKCYPIPRHDTVYWYQQGPGQDPQFLISFYEKMQSDKGSIPDRFSAQQFSDYHSELNMSSLELGDSALYFCASSVTGGATTEAFFGQGTRLTVV.